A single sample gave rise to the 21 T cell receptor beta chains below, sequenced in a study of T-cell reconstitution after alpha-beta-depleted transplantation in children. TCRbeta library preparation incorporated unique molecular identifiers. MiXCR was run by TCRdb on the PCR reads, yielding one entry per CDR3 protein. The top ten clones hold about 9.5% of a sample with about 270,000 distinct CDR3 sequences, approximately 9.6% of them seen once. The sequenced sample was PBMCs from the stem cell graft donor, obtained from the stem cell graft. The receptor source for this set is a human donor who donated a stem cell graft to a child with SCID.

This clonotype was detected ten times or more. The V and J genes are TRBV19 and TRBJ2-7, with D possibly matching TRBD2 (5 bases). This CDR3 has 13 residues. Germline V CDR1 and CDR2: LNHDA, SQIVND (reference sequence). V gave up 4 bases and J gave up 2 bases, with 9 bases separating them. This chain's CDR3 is CASSTLGAYEQYF. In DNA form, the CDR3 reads TGTGCCAGTAGTACCCTCGGGGCCTACGAGCAGTACTTC.

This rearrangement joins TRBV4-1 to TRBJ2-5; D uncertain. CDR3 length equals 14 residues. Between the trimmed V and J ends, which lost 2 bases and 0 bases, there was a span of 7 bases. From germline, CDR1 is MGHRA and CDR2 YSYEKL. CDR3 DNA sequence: TGCGCCAGCAGCCAACCCGACTACCAAGAGACCCAGTACTTC. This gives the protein CASSQPDYQETQYF.

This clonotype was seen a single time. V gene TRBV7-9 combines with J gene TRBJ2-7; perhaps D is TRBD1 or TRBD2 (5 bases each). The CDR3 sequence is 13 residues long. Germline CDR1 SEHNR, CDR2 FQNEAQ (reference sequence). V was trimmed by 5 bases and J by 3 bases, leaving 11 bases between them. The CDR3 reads CASSPGSIYEQYF. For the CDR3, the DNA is TGTGCCAGCAGCCCAGGGAGCATCTACGAGCAGTACTTC.

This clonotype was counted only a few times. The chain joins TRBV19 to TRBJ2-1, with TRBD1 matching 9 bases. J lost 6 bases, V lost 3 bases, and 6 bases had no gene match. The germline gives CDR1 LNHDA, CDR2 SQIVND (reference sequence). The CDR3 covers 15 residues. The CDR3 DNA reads TGTGCCAGTAGTATCCGGGACAGGGCCGCCAATGAGCAGTTCTTC. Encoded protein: CASSIRDRAANEQFF.

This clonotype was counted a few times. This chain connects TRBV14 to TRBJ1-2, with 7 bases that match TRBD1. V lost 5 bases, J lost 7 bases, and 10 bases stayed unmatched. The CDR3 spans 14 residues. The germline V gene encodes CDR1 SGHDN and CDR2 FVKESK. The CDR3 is CASSSGTALSGYTF. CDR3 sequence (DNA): TGTGCCAGCAGCTCAGGGACAGCGCTTTCTGGCTACACCTTC.

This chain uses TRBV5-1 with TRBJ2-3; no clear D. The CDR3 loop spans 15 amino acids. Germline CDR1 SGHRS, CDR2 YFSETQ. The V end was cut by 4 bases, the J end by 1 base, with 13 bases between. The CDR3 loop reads CASSPPQPGTDTQYF. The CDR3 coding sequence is TGCGCCAGCAGCCCCCCCCAGCCGGGCACAGATACGCAGTATTTT.

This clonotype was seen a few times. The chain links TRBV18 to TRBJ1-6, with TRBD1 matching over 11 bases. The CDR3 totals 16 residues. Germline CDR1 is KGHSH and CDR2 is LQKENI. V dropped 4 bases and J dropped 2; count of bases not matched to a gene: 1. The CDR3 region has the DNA TGTGCCAGCTCACGGGACAGGGGGACCTATAATTCACCCCTCCACTTT. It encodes CASSRDRGTYNSPLHF.

CDR3 loop: CASRRTGGPDTQYF. The CDR3 bases are TGTGCCAGTAGAAGGACAGGGGGCCCAGATACGCAGTATTTT. This chain uses TRBV19 with TRBJ2-3; 11 bases line up with TRBD1. CDR3 length: 14 residues. Germline V gene sequence: CDR1 LNHDA, CDR2 SQIVND (reference sequence). The V and J ends lost 6 bases and 4 bases, in that order; junction bases with no gene match: 3.

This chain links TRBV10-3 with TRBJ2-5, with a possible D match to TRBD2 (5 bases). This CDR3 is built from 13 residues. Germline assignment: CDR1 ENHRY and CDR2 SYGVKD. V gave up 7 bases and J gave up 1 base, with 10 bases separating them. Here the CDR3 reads CAIMGETQETQYF. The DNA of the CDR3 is TGTGCCATCATGGGAGAAACCCAAGAGACCCAGTACTTC.

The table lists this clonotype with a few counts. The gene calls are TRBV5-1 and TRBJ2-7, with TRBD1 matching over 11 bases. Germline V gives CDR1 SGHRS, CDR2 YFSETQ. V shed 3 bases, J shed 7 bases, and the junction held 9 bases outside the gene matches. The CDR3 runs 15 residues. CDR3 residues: CASSWGQGGPWEQYF. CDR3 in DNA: TGCGCCAGCAGCTGGGGACAGGGGGGACCGTGGGAGCAGTACTTC.

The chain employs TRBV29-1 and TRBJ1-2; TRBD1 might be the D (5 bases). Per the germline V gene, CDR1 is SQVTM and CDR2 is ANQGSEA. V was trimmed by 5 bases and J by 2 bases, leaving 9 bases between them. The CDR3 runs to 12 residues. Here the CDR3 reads CSVSGHNYGYTF. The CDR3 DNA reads TGCAGCGTTTCTGGACACAACTATGGCTACACCTTC. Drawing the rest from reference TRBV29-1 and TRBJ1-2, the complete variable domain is SAVISQKPSRDICQRGTSLTIQCQVDSQVTMMFWYRQQPGQSLTLIATANQGSEATYESGFVIDKFPISRPNLTFSTLTVSNMSPEDSSIYLCSVSGHNYGYTFGSGTRLTVV.

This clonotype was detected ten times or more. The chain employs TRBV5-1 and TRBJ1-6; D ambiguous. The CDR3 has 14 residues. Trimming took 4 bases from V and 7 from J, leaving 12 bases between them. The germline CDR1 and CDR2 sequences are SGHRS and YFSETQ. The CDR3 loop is CASSIEAGNSPLHF. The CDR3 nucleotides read TGCGCCAGCAGCATAGAGGCTGGGAATTCACCCCTCCACTTT.

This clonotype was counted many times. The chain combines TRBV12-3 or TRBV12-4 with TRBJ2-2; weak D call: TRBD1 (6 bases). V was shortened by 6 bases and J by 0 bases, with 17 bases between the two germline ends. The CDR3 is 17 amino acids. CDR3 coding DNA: TGTGCCAGCAGCCCCCTTGCCGGGACACCGAACACCGGGGAGCTGTTTTTT. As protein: CASSPLAGTPNTGELFF.

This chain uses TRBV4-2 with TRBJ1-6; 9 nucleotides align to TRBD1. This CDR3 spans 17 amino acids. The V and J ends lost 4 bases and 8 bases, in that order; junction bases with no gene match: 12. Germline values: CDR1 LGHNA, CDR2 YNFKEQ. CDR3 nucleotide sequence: TGTGCCAGCAGCCGACGGGCCGGGACAGGGCGATATTCACCCCTCCACTTT. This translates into CASSRRAGTGRYSPLHF.

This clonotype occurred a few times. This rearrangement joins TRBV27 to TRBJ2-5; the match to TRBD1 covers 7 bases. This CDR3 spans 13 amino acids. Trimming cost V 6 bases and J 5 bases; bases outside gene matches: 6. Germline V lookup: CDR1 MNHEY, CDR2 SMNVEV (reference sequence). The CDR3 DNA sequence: TGTGCCAGCAGGGGGACAGTCCGCGAGACCCAGTACTTC. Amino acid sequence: CASRGTVRETQYF.

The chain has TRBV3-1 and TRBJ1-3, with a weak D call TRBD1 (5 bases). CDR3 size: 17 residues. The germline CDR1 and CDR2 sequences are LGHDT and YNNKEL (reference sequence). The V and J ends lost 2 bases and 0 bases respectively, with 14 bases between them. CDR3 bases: TGTGCCAGCAGCCAACTCGGGACTCCCGTCTCTGGAAACACCATATATTTT. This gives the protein CASSQLGTPVSGNTIYF.

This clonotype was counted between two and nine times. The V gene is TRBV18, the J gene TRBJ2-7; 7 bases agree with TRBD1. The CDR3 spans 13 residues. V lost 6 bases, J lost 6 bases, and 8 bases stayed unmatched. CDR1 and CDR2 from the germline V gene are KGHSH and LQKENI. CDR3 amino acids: CASSPTGQSEQYF. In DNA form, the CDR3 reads TGTGCCAGCTCCCCGACAGGGCAGAGCGAGCAGTACTTC.

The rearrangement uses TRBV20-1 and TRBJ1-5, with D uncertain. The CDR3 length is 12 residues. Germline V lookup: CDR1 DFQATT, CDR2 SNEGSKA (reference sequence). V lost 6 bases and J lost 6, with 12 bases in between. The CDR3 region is CSAPVNGQPQHF. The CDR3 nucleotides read TGCAGTGCCCCGGTAAACGGTCAGCCCCAGCATTTT.

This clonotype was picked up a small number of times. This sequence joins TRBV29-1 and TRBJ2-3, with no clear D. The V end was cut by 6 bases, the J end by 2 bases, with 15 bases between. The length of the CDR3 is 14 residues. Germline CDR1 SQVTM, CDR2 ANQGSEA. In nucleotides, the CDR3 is TGCAGCGTAGCAGAGATCTCCGACACAGATACGCAGTATTTT. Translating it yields CSVAEISDTDTQYF.

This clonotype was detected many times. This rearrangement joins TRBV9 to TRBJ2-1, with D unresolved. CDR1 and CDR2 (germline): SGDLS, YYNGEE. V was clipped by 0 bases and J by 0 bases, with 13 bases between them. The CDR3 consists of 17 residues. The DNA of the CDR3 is TGTGCCAGCAGCGTAGCTCAGTTCATCAGCTCCTACAATGAGCAGTTCTTC. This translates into CASSVAQFISSYNEQFF.

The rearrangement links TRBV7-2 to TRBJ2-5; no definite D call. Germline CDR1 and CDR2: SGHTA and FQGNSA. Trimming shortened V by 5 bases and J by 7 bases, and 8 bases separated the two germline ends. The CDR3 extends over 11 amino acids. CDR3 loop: CASSPKGTQYF. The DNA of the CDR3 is TGTGCCAGCAGCCCGAAGGGGACCCAGTACTTC.